The rows below give T cell receptor beta chains drawn from one sample of a study of CD8+ T cells in alopecia areata. Measured with immunoSEQ multiplex PCR; TCRdb has only the in-frame clones, and not every one. In the table there are 15,000 to 20,000 clones, just under 60% of which are singletons. The sequences come from skin, collected at week 4, from a patient treated with tofacitinib. These receptors came from a human donor with alopecia areata. Both conserved end residues are part of each CDR3. Each record gives: CDR3 protein, CDR3 DNA, V gene, CDR3 length, J gene, D gene, clone size. The D gene is left open where the match is weak. Only some rows state a clone size, as once, few, many or a class for expanded clones.

CAISAITTGGPTQYF,TGTGCCATCAGTGCCATAACTACAGGGGGACCTACACAGTATTTT,TRBV10-3,15,TRBJ2-3,TRBD1,once
CAWSVLEHMNTEAFF,TGTGCCTGGAGTGTACTGGAGCACATGAACACTGAAGCTTTCTTT,TRBV30,15,TRBJ1-1,NA,NA
CASSLRGGLDTQYF,TGTGCCAGCAGCTTGCGGGGGGGCTTAGATACGCAGTATTTT,TRBV5-4,14,TRBJ2-3,TRBD2,NA
CAISEMLPGNQPQHF,TGTGCCATCAGTGAAATGCTCCCGGGGAATCAGCCCCAGCATTTT,TRBV10-3,15,TRBJ1-5,NA,NA
CASGGNGAKNIQYF,TGTGCCAGCGGGGGGAATGGGGCCAAAAACATTCAGTACTTC,TRBV28,14,TRBJ2-4,NA,NA
CASSGGQGRYNEQFF,TGTGCCAGCAGCGGGGGACAGGGCCGCTACAATGAGCAGTTCTTC,TRBV9,15,TRBJ2-1,TRBD1,NA
CASTLRGARGPHEQYF,TGTGCCAGCACCCTCCGCGGGGCCAGGGGTCCCCACGAGCAGTACTTC,TRBV27,16,TRBJ2-7,NA,NA
CASSQDISPNYGYTF,TGCGCCAGCAGCCAAGACATTTCCCCTAACTATGGCTACACCTTC,TRBV4-3,15,TRBJ1-2,NA,NA
CASSRDANTGELFF,TGTGCCAGCAGCCGTGACGCGAACACCGGGGAGCTGTTTTTT,TRBV7-2,14,TRBJ2-2,NA,NA
CASSEEVAWVYNSPLHF,TGTGCCAGCAGTGAAGAGGTTGCTTGGGTTTATAATTCACCCCTCCACTTT,TRBV6-4,17,TRBJ1-6,NA,NA
CATSSFSGGSTDTQYF,TGTGCCACCAGCAGTTTTAGCGGGGGGAGCACAGATACGCAGTATTTT,TRBV15,16,TRBJ2-3,TRBD2,NA
CASSRGNPGELFF,TGTGCCAGCAGCCGCGGAAACCCCGGGGAGCTGTTTTTT,TRBV7-6,13,TRBJ2-2,NA,NA
CASRYTAFSGNTIYF,TGTGCCAGCAGGTACACGGCCTTCTCTGGAAACACCATATATTTT,TRBV7-9,15,TRBJ1-3,NA,NA
CAWSVGYNSPLHF,TGTGCCTGGAGTGTCGGATATAATTCACCCCTCCACTTT,TRBV30,13,TRBJ1-6,NA,few
CASSATVTGAVRETQYF,TGTGCCAGCAGCGCCACCGTGACAGGGGCGGTCCGAGAGACCCAGTACTTC,TRBV9,17,TRBJ2-5,TRBD1,NA
CASSSWAGENTEAFF,TGTGCCAGTAGTAGTTGGGCAGGGGAGAACACTGAAGCTTTCTTT,TRBV19,15,TRBJ1-1,NA,NA
CASSSNTVSYEQYF,TGTGCCAGCAGTTCTAATACAGTATCCTACGAGCAGTACTTC,TRBV7-2,14,TRBJ2-7,NA,NA
CAWSFLQRGGLHEQYF,TGTGCCTGGAGTTTCCTTCAGCGGGGGGGCCTTCACGAGCAGTACTTC,TRBV30,16,TRBJ2-7,TRBD2,once
CASSFKFMNTEAFF,TGTGCCAGCAGCTTTAAGTTCATGAACACTGAAGCTTTCTTT,TRBV7-2,14,TRBJ1-1,NA,NA
CASSDLGTFRVGSYEQYF,TGTGCCAGCAGTGACCTCGGGACGTTTAGGGTAGGCTCCTACGAGCAGTACTTC,TRBV2,18,TRBJ2-7,NA,NA
CASSRWDRSTPNYGYTF,TGTGCCAGTAGTCGTTGGGACAGGTCCACTCCTAACTATGGCTACACCTTC,TRBV19,17,TRBJ1-2,TRBD1,NA
CASGRDGVMNTEAFF,TGTGCCAGCGGGAGGGACGGCGTCATGAACACTGAAGCTTTCTTT,TRBV18,15,TRBJ1-1,NA,few
CASSEYSGGDYGYTF,TGTGCCAGCAGTGAATATTCGGGGGGCGACTATGGCTACACCTTC,TRBV25-1,15,TRBJ1-2,NA,once
CASSQALMEGASSGNTIYF,TGCGCCAGCAGTCAAGCTCTCATGGAGGGGGCCTCCTCTGGAAACACCATATATTTT,TRBV23-1,19,TRBJ1-3,TRBD1,NA
CASSASGIRRFTDTQYF,TGTGCCAGCAGCGCTAGCGGGATCCGAAGATTTACAGATACGCAGTATTTT,TRBV9,17,TRBJ2-3,TRBD2,NA
CASSLGSLTYNEQFF,TGCGCCAGCAGCCTCGGGAGCCTAACCTACAATGAGCAGTTCTTC,TRBV5-1,15,TRBJ2-1,NA,NA
CASSLQPRGPGELFF,TGTGCCAGCAGTCTCCAACCTAGGGGTCCCGGGGAGCTGTTTTTT,TRBV27,15,TRBJ2-2,NA,NA
CASSPSWRAETIYF,TGTGCCAGCAGCCCTTCATGGAGAGCCGAAACCATATATTTT,TRBV7-6,14,TRBJ1-3,NA,NA
CASSLQEGGNTEAFF,TGTGCCAGCAGCTTACAGGAGGGGGGGAACACTGAAGCTTTCTTT,TRBV7-2,15,TRBJ1-1,NA,NA
CASTLTGGSGYTF,TGTGCCAGCACCCTCACAGGGGGCAGTGGCTACACCTTC,TRBV7-9,13,TRBJ1-2,TRBD1,NA
CASSSPLPGLGLGEQYF,TGTGCCAGCAGCTCCCCCCTACCCGGCTTGGGCTTGGGCGAGCAGTACTTC,TRBV7-2,17,TRBJ2-7,NA,NA
CASTLDSGETQYF,TGTGCCAGCACACTAGACTCAGGAGAGACCCAGTACTTC,TRBV7-9,13,TRBJ2-5,NA,NA
CASSINGLTEAFF,TGTGCCAGTAGTATCAACGGGTTGACTGAAGCTTTCTTT,TRBV19,13,TRBJ1-1,NA,NA
CASSLFGHQETQYF,TGCGCCAGCAGCTTGTTCGGACACCAAGAGACCCAGTACTTC,TRBV5-1,14,TRBJ2-5,NA,few
CASSYLSSTDTQYF,TGTGCCAGTAGCTATCTCTCAAGCACAGATACGCAGTATTTT,TRBV19,14,TRBJ2-3,NA,NA
CASSQEDVRETQYF,TGTGCCAGCAGCCAAGAAGACGTCCGGGAGACCCAGTACTTC,TRBV4-1,14,TRBJ2-5,NA,NA
CASSTYRAGEEQYF,TGTGCCAGTAGTACCTACAGGGCGGGCGAAGAGCAGTACTTC,TRBV19,14,TRBJ2-7,NA,NA
CASSQVHLLTYNEQFF,TGCGCCAGCAGCCAGGTCCACTTACTTACCTACAATGAGCAGTTCTTC,TRBV4-1,16,TRBJ2-1,NA,NA
CASSNTGKGYTF,TGTGCCAGCAGCAACACAGGGAAAGGCTACACCTTC,TRBV7-9,12,TRBJ1-2,NA,NA
CASDQGNTGELFF,TGTGCCAGCGACCAAGGGAACACCGGGGAGCTGTTTTTT,TRBV6-1,13,TRBJ2-2,NA,few
CASSLVSLWSTDTQYF,TGTGCCAGCAGCTTGGTGTCCTTGTGGTCTACAGATACGCAGTATTTT,TRBV5-6,16,TRBJ2-3,NA,NA
CAIMQGATGVTGELFF,TGTGCCATCATGCAGGGGGCGACGGGGGTCACCGGGGAGCTGTTTTTT,TRBV10-3,16,TRBJ2-2,TRBD1,few
CAIKRGEAVNTEAFF,TGTGCCATCAAAAGGGGGGAAGCGGTGAACACTGAAGCTTTCTTT,TRBV10-3,15,TRBJ1-1,NA,few
CASSLDRDNYGYTF,TGTGCCAGCAGCTTAGATCGGGACAACTATGGCTACACCTTC,TRBV7-8,14,TRBJ1-2,NA,NA
CASSYGEGNF,TGTGCCAGCAGTTACGGTGAGGGGAACTTC,TRBV6-5,10,TRBJ2-7,NA,NA
CASSPGTGQTQYF,TGTGCCAGCAGCCCCGGGACAGGGCAGACCCAGTACTTC,TRBV7-2,13,TRBJ2-5,TRBD1,NA
CASSQGRGLHTEAFF,TGCGCCAGCAGCCAAGGGAGGGGGTTACACACTGAAGCTTTCTTT,TRBV4-1,15,TRBJ1-1,NA,NA
CASSPGAGGNQPQHF,TGTGCCAGCTCACCAGGGGCGGGGGGAAATCAGCCCCAGCATTTT,TRBV18,15,TRBJ1-5,NA,NA
CAIPWEGRMYF,TGTGCCATCCCCTGGGAGGGGAGAATGTACTTC,TRBV10-3,11,TRBJ2-5,TRBD2,few
CAISESGARQGNTF,TGTGCCATCAGTGAGTCGGGGGCTCGGCAGGGCAACACCTTC,TRBV10-3,14,TRBJ1-2,NA,NA
CASSPGLTGGTDTQYF,TGTGCCAGCAGCCCCGGACTGACTGGAGGCACAGATACGCAGTATTTT,TRBV9,16,TRBJ2-3,NA,NA
CASSSLDTQYF,TGTGCCAGCAGCTCCCTGGATACGCAGTATTTT,TRBV7-2,11,TRBJ2-3,NA,few
CASSWTGGHGYTF,TGTGCCAGCAGTTGGACAGGGGGCCATGGCTACACCTTC,TRBV28,13,TRBJ1-2,TRBD1,few